These 26 T cell receptor beta chains came from one sample sequenced in a study of blood T cell repertoires in COVID-19. TCRdb's copy holds only in-frame clones and misses some; the assay was immunoSEQ multiplex PCR. Of hundreds of thousands of clones in the sample, under 85% were seen once. Sequences were obtained from peripheral blood. These receptors originate from a young woman with COVID-19, enrolled during active disease.

The chain employs TRBV5-6 and TRBJ2-6; D call uncertain. This CDR3 spans 15 amino acids. V shed 2 bases and J shed 4 bases, with 10 bases lying between them. Germline CDR1 and CDR2: SGHDT and YYEEEE. CDR3 nucleotide sequence: TGTGCCAGCAGCTTTACCGTAGTCGGGGCCAACGTCCTGACTTTC. This gives the protein CASSFTVVGANVLTF.

This clone was counted once. The chain joins TRBV3-1 (or the pseudogene TRBV3-2) to TRBJ2-3; maybe TRBD2 (6 bases). CDR1 is LGHDT and CDR2 is YNNKEL in the germline V gene (reference sequence). V shed 4 bases and J shed 6 bases, with 11 bases lying between them. The CDR3 length is 13 residues. CDR3 nucleotide sequence: TGTGCCAGCAGCCCTCGCGGGGCCGATACGCAGTATTTT. It specifies CASSPRGADTQYF.

The V and J genes are TRBV19 and TRBJ2-2; D might be TRBD1 (6 bases). Germline CDR1 reads LNHDA; CDR2 reads SQIVND (reference sequence). The CDR3 spans 14 residues. Trimming removed 1 base at V and 5 bases at J, with 8 bases between. CDR3 nucleotide sequence: TGTGCCAGTAGTATAGGTCAGGGGACCGGGGAGCTGTTTTTT. It translates to CASSIGQGTGELFF.

By sample fraction, this clone is medium-sized. The chain has TRBV28 and TRBJ1-6; 7 bases line up with TRBD1. CDR1 and CDR2 (germline): MDHEN, SYDVKM. V was pared by 6 bases and J by 8 bases, with 7 bases of the junction left unmatched. CDR3 length: 14 amino acids. Here the CDR3 DNA reads TGTGCCAGCAGATACGGGACAGAAGATTCACCCCTCCACTTT. Protein: CASRYGTEDSPLHF.

V usage is TRBV4-2 and J usage is TRBJ2-7, with 10 bases lining up with TRBD2. The ends lost 3 bases at V and 3 bases at J; junction bases unmatched: 5. Per germline, CDR1 LGHNA and CDR2 YNFKEQ. The CDR3 loop spans 15 amino acids. The CDR3 region is CASSQEGLAFYEQYF. The CDR3 DNA is TGTGCCAGCAGCCAGGAGGGACTAGCGTTCTACGAGCAGTACTTC.

In this sample, this clone turned up a few times. J is TRBJ1-1 and V is TRBV7-9, with TRBD1 matching over 9 bases. The V gene's germline CDR1 is SEHNR and CDR2 FQNEAQ (reference sequence). The CDR3 covers 15 residues. Trimming cost V 5 bases and J 4 bases; bases outside gene matches: 8. In nucleotides, the CDR3 is TGTGCCAGCAGCGCTAGACAGGGGGAGGGCACTGAAGCTTTCTTT. Protein product: CASSARQGEGTEAFF.

The rearrangement links TRBV7-2 to TRBJ1-4; TRBD1 agrees at 7 bases. Germline CDR1 and CDR2: SGHTA and FQGNSA. The CDR3 totals 15 residues. J lost 7 bases, V lost 1 base, and 6 bases had no gene match. Here the CDR3 DNA reads TGTGCCAGCAGCTTAGAGTCAGGGGGAACTGAAAAACTGTTTTTT. Translated: CASSLESGGTEKLFF.

V and J are TRBV13 and TRBJ2-5; no reliable D call. In germline, CDR1 is PRHDT, CDR2 FYEKMQ (reference sequence). Deletions cut 5 bases from V and 4 bases from J, with 11 bases between. CDR3 length: 13 residues. CDR3 nucleotide sequence: TGTGCCAGCAGCACCCGACAATCAGAGACCCAGTACTTC. Protein product: CASSTRQSETQYF. The full variable domain, in which reference TRBV13 and TRBJ2-5 provide the parts outside the CDR3, is AAGVIQSPRHLIKEKRETATLKCYPIPRHDTVYWYQQGPGQDPQFLISFYEKMQSDKGSIPDRFSAQQFSDYHSELNMSSLELGDSALYFCASSTRQSETQYFGPGTRLLVL.

This chain connects TRBV19 to TRBJ1-5, with 7 bases fitting TRBD1. CDR1 is LNHDA and CDR2 is SQIVND in the germline V gene (reference sequence). The CDR3 extends over 18 amino acids. The V and J ends lost 4 bases and 2 bases, in that order; junction bases with no gene match: 14. The CDR3 coding sequence is TGTGCCAGTAGTAATTCAGTTACGGGAACAGGGGGCAATCAGCCCCAGCATTTT. Protein product: CASSNSVTGTGGNQPQHF.

The chain carries TRBV7-3 and TRBJ1-2; 7 bases map to TRBD1. CDR1 and CDR2 from the germline V gene are SGHTA and FQGTGA. The CDR3 contains 13 residues. After removal of 5 bases from V and 4 bases from J, the junction contained 4 bases not matched to a gene. The CDR3 loop reads CASSGDSLYGYTF. Written as DNA, the CDR3 is TGTGCCAGCAGCGGGGACAGTCTCTATGGCTACACCTTC.

The chain links TRBV25-1 to TRBJ1-2, with 8 bases aligning to TRBD1. Losses at the gene ends were 4 bases for V and 4 bases for J; bases not matched to a gene: 8. Germline V gene data show CDR1 as MGHDK and CDR2 as SYGVNS. The CDR3 loop spans 15 amino acids. CDR3 sequence (DNA): TGTGCCAGCAGTGGGCAGGGACAGGAGCCCTATGGCTACACCTTC. It is translated as CASSGQGQEPYGYTF.

The CDR3 DNA sequence: TGTGCCAGCAGTTTGGGATTAGGGGGACAGGGGCGCGGCTACACCTTC. Its protein is CASSLGLGGQGRGYTF. V and J are TRBV28 and TRBJ1-2; 10 bases align to TRBD1. This CDR3 contains 16 residues. V dropped 3 bases and J dropped 8; count of bases not matched to a gene: 12. Germline V CDR1 and CDR2: MDHEN, SYDVKM.

CDR3 residues: CASSTGFGEQYF. DNA for the CDR3: TGTGCCAGTAGTACAGGGTTTGGAGAGCAGTACTTC. This chain uses TRBV19 with TRBJ2-7; tentative D call: TRBD1 (5 bases). From germline, CDR1 is LNHDA and CDR2 SQIVND (reference sequence). Trimming stripped 4 bases from V and 7 bases from J, with 11 bases between. The CDR3 consists of 12 residues.

The chain combines TRBV6-5 with TRBJ1-6, with D tentatively TRBD1 (6 bases). V shed 5 bases and J shed 12 bases, with 14 bases lying between them. Germline assignment: CDR1 MNHEY and CDR2 SVGAGI. The CDR3 consists of 13 residues. This chain's CDR3 is CASSPWTAQPLHF. The CDR3 coding sequence is TGTGCCAGCAGTCCCTGGACAGCTCAACCCCTCCACTTT.

V is TRBV28 and J is TRBJ2-2; D is perhaps TRBD1 (6 bases). V was clipped by 5 bases and J by 7 bases, with 17 bases between them. CDR3 size: 15 residues. Germline V gene lookup returns CDR1 MDHEN and CDR2 SYDVKM. The CDR3 DNA follows: TGTGCCAGCAGTCCGACAGGAGGTCTAGGCGGGGAGCTGTTTTTT. It specifies CASSPTGGLGGELFF. The complete variable domain, with remaining parts taken from reference TRBV28 and TRBJ2-2, reads DVKVTQSSRYLVKRTGEKVFLECVQDMDHENMFWYRQDPGLGLRLIYFSYDVKMKEKGDIPEGYSVSREKKERFSLILESASTNQTSMYLCASSPTGGLGGELFFGEGSRLTVL.

The chain couples TRBV2 to TRBJ2-2; 7 bases align to TRBD1. Germline CDR1 is SNHLY and CDR2 is FYNNEI. The CDR3 spans 14 residues. Trimming took 8 bases from V and 0 from J; bases not matched to a gene: 3. The CDR3 protein is CASGQDANTGELFF. The CDR3, as DNA: TGTGCCAGCGGACAGGACGCGAACACCGGGGAGCTGTTTTTT.

V usage is TRBV30 and J usage is TRBJ2-2; TRBD2 might be the D (6 bases). This CDR3 contains 14 residues. V was cut by 0 bases and J by 7 bases, with 12 bases left in between. Germline V gives CDR1 GTSNPN, CDR2 SVGIG (reference sequence). The CDR3 bases are TGTGCCTGGAGTGTACTTGGGGGGAACGGGGAGCTGTTTTTT. As protein: CAWSVLGGNGELFF.

This chain connects TRBV6-5 to TRBJ2-7; TRBD1 matches at 9 bases. The CDR3 is 15 residues long. Germline CDR1 is MNHEY and CDR2 is SVGAGI. V shed 6 bases and J 3 bases; nucleotides not matched to a gene: 9. The chain's CDR3 is CASSSLPGQGYEQYF. In DNA, the CDR3 is TGTGCCAGCAGCTCCCTCCCGGGACAGGGCTACGAGCAGTACTTC.

This chain uses TRBV5-6 with TRBJ1-6, with D maybe TRBD1 (6 bases). V was cut by 0 bases and J by 8 bases, with 9 bases left in between. The CDR3 is 14 amino acids. Germline CDR1 reads SGHDT; CDR2 reads YYEEEE. CDR3 coding DNA: TGTGCCAGCAGCTTGGACAGGGCTCATTCACCCCTCCACTTT. This gives the protein CASSLDRAHSPLHF.

The chain has TRBV6-1 and TRBJ1-1; D not certain. V was cut by 0 bases and J by 7 bases, with 15 bases left in between. Germline V gene lookup returns CDR1 MNHNS and CDR2 SASEGT. The CDR3 length is 15 residues. The CDR3 protein is CASSEALQAGLEAFF. CDR3 sequence (DNA): TGTGCCAGCAGTGAAGCGCTTCAGGCAGGTCTTGAAGCTTTCTTT.

This clone was seen just once. This sequence joins TRBV27 and TRBJ1-4, with 9 bases lining up with TRBD1. The ends lost 6 bases at V and 11 bases at J; junction bases unmatched: 7. The CDR3 runs to 13 residues. CDR1 and CDR2 (germline): MNHEY, SMNVEV (reference sequence). This CDR3 is CASRGTGSDKLFF. The CDR3 nucleotides read TGTGCCAGCAGAGGGACAGGGAGTGATAAACTGTTTTTT.

The chain couples TRBV6-4 to TRBJ1-1, with TRBD1 identical over 10 bases. The germline gives CDR1 MRHNA, CDR2 SNTAGT. Trimming took 3 bases from V and 10 from J; bases not matched to a gene: 14. This CDR3 is 16 amino acids long. CDR3 in amino acids: CASSDRPGQGLMGAFF. The CDR3, as DNA: TGTGCCAGCAGTGATCGACCGGGACAGGGGTTAATGGGAGCTTTCTTT.

V and J are TRBV5-1 and TRBJ1-4; a possible D gene is TRBD1 (6 bases). This CDR3 has 14 residues. Between the trimmed V and J ends, which lost 4 bases and 8 bases, there was a span of 15 bases. Germline-derived CDR1 and CDR2 are SGHRS and YFSETQ. The CDR3 DNA is TGCGCCAGCAGCCCGCAGGGGAGGGAAGAAAAACTGTTTTTT. Amino acids: CASSPQGREEKLFF.

The chain combines TRBV11-2 with TRBJ1-6, with a weak D call TRBD1 (5 bases). This CDR3 spans 17 amino acids. In germline, CDR1 is SGHAT, CDR2 FQNNGV. Trimming left V 5 bases short and J 5 bases short, with 19 bases between. CDR3 amino acids: CASSRPRFGQDNSPLHF. CDR3 bases: TGTGCCAGCAGCCGGCCGAGGTTCGGACAAGATAATTCACCCCTCCACTTT.

This clone was counted a single time. The chain carries TRBV6-6 and TRBJ1-5; possibly TRBD1 for D (5 bases). This CDR3 spans 13 amino acids. Trimming took off 8 bases at V and 3 bases at J, with 11 bases between the two ends. Germline-derived CDR1 and CDR2 are MNHNY and SVGAGI (reference sequence). CDR3: CASSQGINQPQHF. In DNA, the CDR3 is TGTGCCAGCTCTCAGGGAATCAATCAGCCCCAGCATTTT.

V and J are TRBV6-2 or TRBV6-3 and TRBJ2-7; 8 bases are a match to TRBD1. With 6 bases clipped from V and 0 bases from J, the junction kept 4 bases outside the gene matches. The CDR3 has 14 residues. Germline V gene data show CDR1 as MNHEY and CDR2 as SVGEGT. CDR3 nucleotide sequence: TGTGCCAGCAGCAGGGACAGGCCCTCCTACGAGCAGTACTTC. Translating it yields CASSRDRPSYEQYF.